This T cell receptor (beta chain) was sequenced during a study of T cell responses to AZD1222 COVID-19 vaccine. Sequenced by immunoSEQ multiplex PCR; TCRdb stores in-frame clones only, minus some. The repertoire holds about 120,000 clones, with less than 90% as singletons. CDR3 length equals 13 residues. CDR1 and CDR2 from the germline V gene are SGHRS and YFSETQ. V lost 1 base and J lost 5, with 7 bases in between. In this sample, this clone turned up once. Sequencing used peripheral blood, obtained on day 0 of AZD1222 vaccination. The chain is built from TRBV5-1 and TRBJ2-1; no reliable D call. The receptor's source is an adult in good health. The CDR3 region is CASSLSPHNEQFF. The CDR3 nucleotides are TGCGCCAGCAGCTTGAGCCCGCACAATGAGCAGTTCTTC.